This T cell receptor beta chain was profiled in a study of OX40 agonist ivuxolimab in advanced cancers. Study-level information: The mean age was 60 years, ranging from roughly 23 to 80, with under 90% of participants male.

Trimming removed 5 bases from V and 1 base from J; junction bases left unmatched: 5. Germline V gene sequence: CDR1 MGHDK, CDR2 SYGVNS. CDR3 length: 15 residues. Sequenced by immunoSEQ multiplex PCR; TCRdb stores in-frame clones only, minus some. The sample carries approximately 68,000 clones, approximately 84% recorded once. Study-wide points: Some of the lowest clonal expansion was seen in partial responders at 0.1-3.0 mg/kg.

A word on this clone: Antigen specificity is unknown.

The V call is TRBV25-1, the J call TRBJ2-7, with TRBD2 matching over 10 bases. The source is an adult with an advanced solid tumor such as melanoma, head and neck, liver or kidney cancer. The sample in question was CD4+ or CD8+ T cells sorted from blood, obtained in a trial of the OX40 agonist ivuxolimab. CDR3 sequence: CASSPGLADSYEQYF. The CDR3 region has the DNA TGTGCCAGCAGTCCCGGACTAGCGGATTCCTACGAGCAGTACTTC.